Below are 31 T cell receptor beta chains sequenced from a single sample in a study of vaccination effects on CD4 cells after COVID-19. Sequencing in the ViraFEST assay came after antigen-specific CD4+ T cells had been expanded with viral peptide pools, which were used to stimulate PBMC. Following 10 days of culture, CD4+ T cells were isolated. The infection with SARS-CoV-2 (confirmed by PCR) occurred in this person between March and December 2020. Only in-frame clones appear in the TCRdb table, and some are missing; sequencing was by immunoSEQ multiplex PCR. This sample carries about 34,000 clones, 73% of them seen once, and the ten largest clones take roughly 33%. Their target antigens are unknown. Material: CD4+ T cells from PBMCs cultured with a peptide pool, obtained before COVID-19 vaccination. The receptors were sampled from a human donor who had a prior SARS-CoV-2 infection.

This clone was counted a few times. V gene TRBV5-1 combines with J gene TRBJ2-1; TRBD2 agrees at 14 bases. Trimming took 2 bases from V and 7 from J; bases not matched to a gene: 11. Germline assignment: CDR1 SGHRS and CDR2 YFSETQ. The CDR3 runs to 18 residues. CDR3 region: CASSFKRLAGGDINEQFF. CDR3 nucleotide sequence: TGCGCCAGCAGCTTTAAAAGACTAGCGGGAGGGGATATTAATGAGCAGTTCTTC.

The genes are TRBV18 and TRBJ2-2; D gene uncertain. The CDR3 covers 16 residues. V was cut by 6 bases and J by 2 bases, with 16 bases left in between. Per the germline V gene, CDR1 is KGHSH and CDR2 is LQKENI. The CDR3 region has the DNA TGTGCCAGCTCCCGCGCTTTTTTAGGCAACACCGGGGAGCTGTTTTTT. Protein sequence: CASSRAFLGNTGELFF.

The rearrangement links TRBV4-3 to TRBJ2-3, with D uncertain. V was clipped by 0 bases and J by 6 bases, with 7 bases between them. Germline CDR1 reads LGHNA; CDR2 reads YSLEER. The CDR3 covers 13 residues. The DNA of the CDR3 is TGCGCCAGCAGCCAAGAAGGGTTGGATACGCAGTATTTT. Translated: CASSQEGLDTQYF.

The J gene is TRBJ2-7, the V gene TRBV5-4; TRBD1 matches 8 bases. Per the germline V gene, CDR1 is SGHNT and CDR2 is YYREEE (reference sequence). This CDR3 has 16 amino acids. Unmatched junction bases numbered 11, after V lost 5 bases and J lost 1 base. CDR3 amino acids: CASSNPRGQDSYEQYF. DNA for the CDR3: TGTGCCAGCAGTAACCCCAGGGGACAGGATTCCTACGAGCAGTACTTC.

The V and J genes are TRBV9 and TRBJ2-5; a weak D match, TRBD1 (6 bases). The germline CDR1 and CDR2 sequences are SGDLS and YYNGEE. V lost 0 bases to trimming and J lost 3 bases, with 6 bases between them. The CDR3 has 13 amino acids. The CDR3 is CASSVGTEETQYF. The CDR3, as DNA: TGTGCCAGCAGCGTAGGGACAGAAGAGACCCAGTACTTC.

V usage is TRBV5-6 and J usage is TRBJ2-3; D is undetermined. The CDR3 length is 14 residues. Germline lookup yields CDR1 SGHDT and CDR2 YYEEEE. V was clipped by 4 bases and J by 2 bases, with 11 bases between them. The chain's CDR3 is CASSPTVPTDTQYF. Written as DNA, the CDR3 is TGTGCCAGCAGCCCAACCGTTCCCACAGATACGCAGTATTTT.

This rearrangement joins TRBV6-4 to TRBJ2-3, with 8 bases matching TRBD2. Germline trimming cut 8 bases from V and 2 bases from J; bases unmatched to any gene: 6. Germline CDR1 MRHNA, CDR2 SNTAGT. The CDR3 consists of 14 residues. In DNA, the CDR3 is TGTGCCAGCGGCCTCGGGGGGGCCACAGATACGCAGTATTTT. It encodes CASGLGGATDTQYF.

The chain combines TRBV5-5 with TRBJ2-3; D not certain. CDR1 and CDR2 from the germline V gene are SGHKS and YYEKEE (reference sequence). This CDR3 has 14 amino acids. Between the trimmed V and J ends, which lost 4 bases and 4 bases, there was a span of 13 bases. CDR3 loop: CASSPLLRADTQYF. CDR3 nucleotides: TGTGCCAGCAGCCCTCTCCTGCGCGCAGATACGCAGTATTTT.

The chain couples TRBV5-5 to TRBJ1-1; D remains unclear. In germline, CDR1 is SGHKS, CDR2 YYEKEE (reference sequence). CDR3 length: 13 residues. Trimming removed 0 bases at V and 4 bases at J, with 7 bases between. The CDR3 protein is CASSLVATTEAFF. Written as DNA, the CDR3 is TGTGCCAGCAGCTTGGTGGCGACCACTGAAGCTTTCTTT.

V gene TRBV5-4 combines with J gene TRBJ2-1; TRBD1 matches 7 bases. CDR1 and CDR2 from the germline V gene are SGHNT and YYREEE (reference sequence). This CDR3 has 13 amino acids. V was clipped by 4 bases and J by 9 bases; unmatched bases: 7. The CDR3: CASSRDRAGEQFF. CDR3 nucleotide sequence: TGTGCCAGCAGCAGAGACAGGGCCGGTGAGCAGTTCTTC.

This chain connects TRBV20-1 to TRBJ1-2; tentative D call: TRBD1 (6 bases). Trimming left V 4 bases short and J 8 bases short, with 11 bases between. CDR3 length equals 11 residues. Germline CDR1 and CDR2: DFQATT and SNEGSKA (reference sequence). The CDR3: CSAMLGGGYTF. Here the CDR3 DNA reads TGCAGTGCTATGTTAGGGGGAGGCTACACCTTC.

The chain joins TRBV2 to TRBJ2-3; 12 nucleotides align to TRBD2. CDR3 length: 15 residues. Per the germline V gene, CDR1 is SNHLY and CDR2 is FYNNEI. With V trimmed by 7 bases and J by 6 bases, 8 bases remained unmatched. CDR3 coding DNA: TGTGCCAGCACCCAACTAGCGGGAGGACCTGATACGCAGTATTTT. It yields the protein CASTQLAGGPDTQYF.

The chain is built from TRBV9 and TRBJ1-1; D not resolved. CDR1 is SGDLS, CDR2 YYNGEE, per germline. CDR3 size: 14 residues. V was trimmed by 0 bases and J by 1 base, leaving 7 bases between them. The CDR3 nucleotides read TGTGCCAGCAGCGTAGACACCTGGAACACTGAAGCTTTCTTT. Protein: CASSVDTWNTEAFF.

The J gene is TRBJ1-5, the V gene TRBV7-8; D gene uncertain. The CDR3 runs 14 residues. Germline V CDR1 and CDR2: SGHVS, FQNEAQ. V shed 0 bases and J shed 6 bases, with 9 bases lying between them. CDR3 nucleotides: TGTGCCAGCAGCTTAGCCTTTCGGGGTCAGCCCCAGCATTTT. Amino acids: CASSLAFRGQPQHF.

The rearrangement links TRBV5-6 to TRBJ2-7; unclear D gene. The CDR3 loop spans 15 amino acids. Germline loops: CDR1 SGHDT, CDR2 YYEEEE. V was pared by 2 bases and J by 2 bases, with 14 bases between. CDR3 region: CASSFSPDGTYEQYF. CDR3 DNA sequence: TGTGCCAGCAGCTTTTCCCCCGACGGAACCTACGAGCAGTACTTC.

This chain's CDR3 is CAWTNGWVVDTEAFF. The CDR3 DNA is TGTGCCTGGACCAACGGGTGGGTAGTCGACACTGAAGCTTTCTTT. The genes are TRBV30 and TRBJ1-1; D is ambiguous. The CDR3 runs 15 residues. V lost 4 bases, J lost 3 bases, and 18 bases lay in between. Per the germline V gene, CDR1 is GTSNPN and CDR2 is SVGIG (reference sequence).

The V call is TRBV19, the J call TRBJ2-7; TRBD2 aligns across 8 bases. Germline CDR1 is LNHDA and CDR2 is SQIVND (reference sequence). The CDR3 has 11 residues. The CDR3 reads CLASGPYEQYF. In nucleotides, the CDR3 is TGTTTAGCTAGCGGGCCTTACGAGCAGTACTTC.

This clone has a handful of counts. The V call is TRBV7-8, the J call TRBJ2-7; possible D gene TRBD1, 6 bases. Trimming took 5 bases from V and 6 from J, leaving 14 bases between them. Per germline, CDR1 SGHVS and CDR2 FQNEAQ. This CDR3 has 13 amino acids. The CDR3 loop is CASSEAGRGEQYF. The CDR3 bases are TGTGCCAGCAGCGAAGCAGGCAGGGGCGAGCAGTACTTC.

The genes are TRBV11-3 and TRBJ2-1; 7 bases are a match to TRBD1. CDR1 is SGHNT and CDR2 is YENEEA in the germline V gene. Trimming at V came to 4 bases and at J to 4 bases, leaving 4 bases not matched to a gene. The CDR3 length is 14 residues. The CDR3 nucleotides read TGTGCCAGCAGCTCTATACAGGGGTACAATGAGCAGTTCTTC. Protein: CASSSIQGYNEQFF.

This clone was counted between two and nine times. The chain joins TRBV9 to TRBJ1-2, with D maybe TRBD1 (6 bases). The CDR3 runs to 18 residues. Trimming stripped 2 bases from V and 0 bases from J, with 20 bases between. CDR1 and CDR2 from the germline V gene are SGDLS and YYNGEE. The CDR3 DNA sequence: TGTGCCAGCAGCGTCCGCGGGACACTCGACCTTACTAACTATGGCTACACCTTC. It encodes CASSVRGTLDLTNYGYTF.

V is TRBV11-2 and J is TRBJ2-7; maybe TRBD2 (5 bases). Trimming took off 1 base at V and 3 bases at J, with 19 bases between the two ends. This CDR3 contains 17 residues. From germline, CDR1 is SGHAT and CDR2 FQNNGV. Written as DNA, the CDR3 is TGTGCCAGCAGCTTAGTATTCGATATGGACTCAGACTACGAGCAGTACTTC. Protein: CASSLVFDMDSDYEQYF.

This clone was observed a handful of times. The DNA for the CDR3 is TGTGCCAGCAGCCCGACTAGCGGGGGCTACAATGAGCAGTTCTTC. This sequence encodes CASSPTSGGYNEQFF. This sequence joins TRBV5-4 and TRBJ2-1, with 12 positions matching TRBD2. The ends lost 4 bases at V and 3 bases at J; junction bases unmatched: 2. The CDR3 runs to 15 residues. Germline lookup yields CDR1 SGHNT and CDR2 YYREEE (reference sequence). The full variable domain, in which reference TRBV5-4 and TRBJ2-1 provide the parts outside the CDR3, is ETGVTQSPTHLIKTRGQQVTLRCSSQSGHNTVSWYQQALGQGPQFIFQYYREEENGRGNFPPRFSGLQFPNYSSELNVNALELDDSALYLCASSPTSGGYNEQFFGPGTRLTVL.

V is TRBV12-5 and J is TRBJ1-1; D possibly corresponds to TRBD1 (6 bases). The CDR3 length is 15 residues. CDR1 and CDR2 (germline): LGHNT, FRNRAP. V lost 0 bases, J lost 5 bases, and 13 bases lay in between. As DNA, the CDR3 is TGTGCTAGTGGTTTGGTAACGGGGGCGAGGACTGAAGCTTTCTTT. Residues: CASGLVTGARTEAFF.

The CDR3 loop reads CASSQEPTGGETQYF. The CDR3 coding sequence is TGTGCCAGCAGCCAAGAGCCAACTGGGGGAGAGACCCAGTACTTC. The chain links TRBV4-2 to TRBJ2-5; either TRBD1 or TRBD2 may fit D (5 bases each). V dropped 0 bases and J dropped 4 bases, with 12 bases sitting between them. CDR3 size: 15 residues. In germline, CDR1 is LGHNA, CDR2 YNFKEQ.

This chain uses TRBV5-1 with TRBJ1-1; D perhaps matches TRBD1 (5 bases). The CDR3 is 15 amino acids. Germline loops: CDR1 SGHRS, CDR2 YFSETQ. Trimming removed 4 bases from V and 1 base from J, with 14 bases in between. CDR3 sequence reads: CASSRGQGGNTEAFF. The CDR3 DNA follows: TGCGCCAGCAGCCGAGGCCAGGGTGGGAACACTGAAGCTTTCTTT.

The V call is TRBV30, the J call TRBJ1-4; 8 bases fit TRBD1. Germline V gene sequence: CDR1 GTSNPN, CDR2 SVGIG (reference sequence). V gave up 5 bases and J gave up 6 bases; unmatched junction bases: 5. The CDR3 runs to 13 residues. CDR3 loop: CAWSGQAYEKLFF. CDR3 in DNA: TGTGCCTGGTCGGGACAGGCTTATGAAAAACTGTTTTTT.

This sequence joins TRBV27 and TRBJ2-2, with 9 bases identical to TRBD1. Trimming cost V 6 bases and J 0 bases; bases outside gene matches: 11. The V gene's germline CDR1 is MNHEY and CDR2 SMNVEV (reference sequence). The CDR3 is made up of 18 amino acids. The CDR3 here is CASRPDRGRDANTGELFF. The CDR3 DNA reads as TGTGCCAGCAGGCCGGACAGGGGTAGAGACGCGAACACCGGGGAGCTGTTTTTT.

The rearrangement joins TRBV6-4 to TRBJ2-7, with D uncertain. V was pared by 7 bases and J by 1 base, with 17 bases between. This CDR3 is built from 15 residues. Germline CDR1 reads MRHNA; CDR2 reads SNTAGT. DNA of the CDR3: TGTGCCAGCAAAATCGGCCTCCTACCATCCTACGAGCAGTACTTC. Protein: CASKIGLLPSYEQYF.

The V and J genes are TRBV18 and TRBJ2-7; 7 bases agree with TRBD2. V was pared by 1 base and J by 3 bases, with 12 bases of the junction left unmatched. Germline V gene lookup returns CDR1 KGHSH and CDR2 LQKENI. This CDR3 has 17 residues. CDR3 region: CASSPRLRGTTYYEQYF. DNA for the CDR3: TGTGCCAGCTCACCACGCTTGCGCGGGACTACTTACTACGAGCAGTACTTC. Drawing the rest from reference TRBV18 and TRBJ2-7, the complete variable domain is NAGVMQNPRHLVRRRGQEARLRCSPMKGHSHVYWYRQLPEEGLKFMVYLQKENIIDESGMPKERFSAEFPKEGPSILRIQQVVRGDSAAYFCASSPRLRGTTYYEQYFGPGTRLTVT.

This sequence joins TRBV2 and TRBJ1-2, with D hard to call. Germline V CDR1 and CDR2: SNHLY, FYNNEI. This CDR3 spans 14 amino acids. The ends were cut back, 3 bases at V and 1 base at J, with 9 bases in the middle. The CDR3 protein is CASSDVVYNYGYTF. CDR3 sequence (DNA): TGTGCCAGCAGTGACGTCGTCTATAACTATGGCTACACCTTC.

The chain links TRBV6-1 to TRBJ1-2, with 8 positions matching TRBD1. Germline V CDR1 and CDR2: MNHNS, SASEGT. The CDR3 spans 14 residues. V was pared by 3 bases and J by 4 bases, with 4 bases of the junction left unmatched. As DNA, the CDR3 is TGTGCCAGCAGTGAGGACAGGGCCCCCTATGGCTACACCTTC. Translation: CASSEDRAPYGYTF.